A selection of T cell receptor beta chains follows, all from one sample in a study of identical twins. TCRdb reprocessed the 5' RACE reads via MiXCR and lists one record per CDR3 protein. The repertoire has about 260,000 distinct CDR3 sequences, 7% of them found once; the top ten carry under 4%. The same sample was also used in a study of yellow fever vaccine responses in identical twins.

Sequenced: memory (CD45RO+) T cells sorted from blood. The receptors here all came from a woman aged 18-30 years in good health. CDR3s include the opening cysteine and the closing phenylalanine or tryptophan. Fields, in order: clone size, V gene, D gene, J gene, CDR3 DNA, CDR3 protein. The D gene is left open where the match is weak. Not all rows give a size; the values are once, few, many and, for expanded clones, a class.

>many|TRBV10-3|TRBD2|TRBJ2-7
TGTGCCATCAGTGAGTCCTCTAGCGGGAGCTACGAGCAGTACTTC
CAISESSSGSYEQYF
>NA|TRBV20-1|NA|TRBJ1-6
TGCAGTGGGAAAAGAGGCCTTGGGGGAATGAGTTCACCCCTCCACTTT
CSGKRGLGGMSSPLHF
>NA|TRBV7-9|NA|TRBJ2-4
TGTGCCAGCAGCAAACCGGGACCTGATTTGGCCAAAAACATTCAGTACTTC
CASSKPGPDLAKNIQYF
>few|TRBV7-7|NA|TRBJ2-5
TGTGCCAGCAGCTTAGCGGGACTGGAACAAGAGACCCAGTACTTC
CASSLAGLEQETQYF
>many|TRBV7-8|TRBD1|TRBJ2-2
TGTGCCAGCATACTGGGACAGGGGGCGCGAAACACCGGGGAGCTGTTTTTT
CASILGQGARNTGELFF
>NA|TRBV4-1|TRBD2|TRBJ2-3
TGCGCCAGCAGCCGGGGGGTCGGGACTAGCATGGCAGATACGCAGTATTTT
CASSRGVGTSMADTQYF
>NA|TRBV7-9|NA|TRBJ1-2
TGTGCCAGCAGCTTAGAACCGGGGATCTATGGCGGCTACACCTTC
CASSLEPGIYGGYTF
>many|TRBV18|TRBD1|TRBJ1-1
TGTGCCAGCAAAACAGGGGGCCAGGGAGCTTTCTTT
CASKTGGQGAFF
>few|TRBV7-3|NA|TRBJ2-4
TGTGCCAGCAGCCCGGGAAGGACCCAAGGGAAAAACATTCAGTACTTC
CASSPGRTQGKNIQYF
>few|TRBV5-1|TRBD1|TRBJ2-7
TGCGCCAGCAGCTTGGTGACAGGGGGGTACGAGCAGTACTTC
CASSLVTGGYEQYF
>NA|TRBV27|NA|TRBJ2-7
TGTGCCAGCAGTTTGACTCGGGACGGTTCCTACGCGAAGTACTTC
CASSLTRDGSYAKYF
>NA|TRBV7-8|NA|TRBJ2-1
TGTGCCAGCAGCTTAGCAACCCAGGTGTACAATGAGCAGTTCTTC
CASSLATQVYNEQFF
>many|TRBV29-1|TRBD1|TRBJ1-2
TGCAGCGCCGGGACAGCAGGCCGCGGTAGAGGCTACACCTTC
CSAGTAGRGRGYTF
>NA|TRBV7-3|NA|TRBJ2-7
TGTGCCAGCAGCCCATCGGCAGGGCAGAACGAGCAGTACTTC
CASSPSAGQNEQYF
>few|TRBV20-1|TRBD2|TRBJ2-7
TGCAGTGCTCCTAAGACTAGCGGGATCTACGAGCAGTACTTC
CSAPKTSGIYEQYF
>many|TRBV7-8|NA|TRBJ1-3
TGTGCCAGCAGCTTAGGGGGCAGGGTTGGAAACACCATATATTTT
CASSLGGRVGNTIYF
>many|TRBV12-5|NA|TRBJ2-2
TGTGCTAGTGGGGGGGACGGAAACACCGGGGAGCTGTTTTTT
CASGGDGNTGELFF
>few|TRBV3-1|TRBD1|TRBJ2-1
TGTGCCAGCAGCAAACGGGACAGGTGGGATGAGCAGTTCTTC
CASSKRDRWDEQFF
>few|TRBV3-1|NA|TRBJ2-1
TGTGCCAGCAGCCGCCGATGGGATGAGCAGTTCTTC
CASSRRWDEQFF
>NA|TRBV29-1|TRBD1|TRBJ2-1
TGCAGCGTTGAAGATTCGACAGGGGGCAATGAGCAGTTCTTC
CSVEDSTGGNEQFF
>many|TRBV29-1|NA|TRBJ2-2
TGCAGCACAAAAACGAACACCGGGGAGCTGTTTTTT
CSTKTNTGELFF
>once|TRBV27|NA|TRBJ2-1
TGTGCCAGCAGTCCCCGGCAGGGCTCCTACAATGAGCAGTTCTTC
CASSPRQGSYNEQFF
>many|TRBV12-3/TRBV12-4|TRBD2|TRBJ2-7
TGTGCCAGCAGTTTATACGCGGGAGAAAAGGTCGAGCAGTACTTC
CASSLYAGEKVEQYF
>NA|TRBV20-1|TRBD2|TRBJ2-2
TGCAGTGCAATTAGCGGGTTGAACACCGGGGAGCTGTTTTTT
CSAISGLNTGELFF
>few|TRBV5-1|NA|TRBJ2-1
TGCGCCAGCAGCTTGAACGTTGTCTCCTACAATGAGCAGTTCTTC
CASSLNVVSYNEQFF
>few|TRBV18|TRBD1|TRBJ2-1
TGTGCCAGCTCACCAAGGCAGGGGGCACGAGGTGAGCAGTTCTTC
CASSPRQGARGEQFF
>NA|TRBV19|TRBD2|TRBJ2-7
TGTGCCAGTAGTATTTTTGGGGGGGACGAGCAGTACTTC
CASSIFGGDEQYF
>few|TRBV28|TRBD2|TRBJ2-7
TGTGCCAGCAGGGGGACTAGCGACTACGAGCAGTACTTC
CASRGTSDYEQYF
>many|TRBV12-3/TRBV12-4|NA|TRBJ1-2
TGTGCCAGCAGTTTCGAGGGACGACAAGGCTACACCTTC
CASSFEGRQGYTF
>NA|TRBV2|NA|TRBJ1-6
TGTGCCAGCGGAGGGGGAGTAGGAAATTCACCCCTCCACTTT
CASGGGVGNSPLHF
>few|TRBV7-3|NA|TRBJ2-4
TGTGCCAGCAGCCCGGATGACAGAATTCAGTACTTC
CASSPDDRIQYF
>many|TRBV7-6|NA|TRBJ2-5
TGTGCCAGCGAAAGGGGTGCACAAGAGACCCAGTACTTC
CASERGAQETQYF
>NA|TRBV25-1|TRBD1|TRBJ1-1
TGTGCCAGCAGTGCGCTATCGACAGGGGCCTATTATGAAGCTTTCTTT
CASSALSTGAYYEAFF
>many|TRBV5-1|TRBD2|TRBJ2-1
TGCGCCAGCAGCTTGGCTACTAGCGGGAGCTACAATGAGCAGTTCTTC
CASSLATSGSYNEQFF
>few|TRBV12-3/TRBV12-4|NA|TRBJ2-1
TGTGCCAGCAGTTTCTCAAACAAGAAGAATGAGCAGTTCTTC
CASSFSNKKNEQFF
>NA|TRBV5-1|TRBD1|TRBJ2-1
TGCGCCACCACGAGGGACAGGGGGCGTGGTGAGCAGTTCTTC
CATTRDRGRGEQFF
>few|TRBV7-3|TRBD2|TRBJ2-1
TGTGCCAGCAGCTTATGGGGAGGGGATGAGCAGTTCTTC
CASSLWGGDEQFF
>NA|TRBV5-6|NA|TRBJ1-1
TGTGCCAGCAGCTCCTCGGTGGATTTGAGGACTGAAGCTTTCTTT
CASSSSVDLRTEAFF
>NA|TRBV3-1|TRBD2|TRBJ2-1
TGTGCCTGCTCCCAGGGCGGGGGAGGCTACAATGAGCAGTTCTTC
CACSQGGGGYNEQFF
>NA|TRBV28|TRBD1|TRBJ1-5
TGTGCCAGCAGTTATGGGACAGTTTATCGCAATCAGCCCCAGCATTTT
CASSYGTVYRNQPQHF
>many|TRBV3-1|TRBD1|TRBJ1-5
TGTGCCAGCAGCCAAGGGACAGGGGGCAATCAGCCCCAGCATTTT
CASSQGTGGNQPQHF
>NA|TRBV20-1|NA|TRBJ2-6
TGCAGTGCTAGAAGCACCCTTGGGGCTGGGGCCAACGTCCTGACTTTC
CSARSTLGAGANVLTF
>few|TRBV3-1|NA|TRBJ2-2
TGTGCCAGCAGCCATTCTGGCTTTAACACCGGGGAGCTGTTTTTT
CASSHSGFNTGELFF
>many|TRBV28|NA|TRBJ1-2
TGTGCCAGCAGTTTAAGTCAGGGATATGGCTACACCTTC
CASSLSQGYGYTF
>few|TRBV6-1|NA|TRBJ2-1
TGTGCCAGCAGTGTGGGGATCACCAATGAGCAGTTCTTC
CASSVGITNEQFF
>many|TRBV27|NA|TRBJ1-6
TGTGCCAGCAGTTTATCCCCAGGGCCAGACAATTCACCCCTCCACTTT
CASSLSPGPDNSPLHF
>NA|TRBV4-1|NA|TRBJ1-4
TGCGCCAGCAGCCAAGTGAATGAAAAACTGTTTTTT
CASSQVNEKLFF
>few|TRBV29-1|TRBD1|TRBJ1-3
TGCAGCGTTGGGGGACAGGGGTTGGGAAACACCATATATTTT
CSVGGQGLGNTIYF